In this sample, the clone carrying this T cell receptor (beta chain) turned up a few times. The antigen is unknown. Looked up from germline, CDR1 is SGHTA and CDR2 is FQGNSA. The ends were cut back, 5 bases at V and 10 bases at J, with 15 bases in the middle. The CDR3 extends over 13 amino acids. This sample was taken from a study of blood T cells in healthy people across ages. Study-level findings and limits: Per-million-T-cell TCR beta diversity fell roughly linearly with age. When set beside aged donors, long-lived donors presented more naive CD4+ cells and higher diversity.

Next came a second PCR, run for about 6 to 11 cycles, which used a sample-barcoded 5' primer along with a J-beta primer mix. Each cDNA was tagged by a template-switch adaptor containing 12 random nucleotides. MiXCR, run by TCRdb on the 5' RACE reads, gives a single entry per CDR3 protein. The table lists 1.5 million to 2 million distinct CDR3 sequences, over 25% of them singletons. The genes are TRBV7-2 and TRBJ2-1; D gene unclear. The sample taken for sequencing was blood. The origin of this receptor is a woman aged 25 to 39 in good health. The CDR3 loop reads CASSRPTLGEQFF. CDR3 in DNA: TGTGCCAGCAGCAGACCCACTCTAGGCGAGCAGTTCTTC.